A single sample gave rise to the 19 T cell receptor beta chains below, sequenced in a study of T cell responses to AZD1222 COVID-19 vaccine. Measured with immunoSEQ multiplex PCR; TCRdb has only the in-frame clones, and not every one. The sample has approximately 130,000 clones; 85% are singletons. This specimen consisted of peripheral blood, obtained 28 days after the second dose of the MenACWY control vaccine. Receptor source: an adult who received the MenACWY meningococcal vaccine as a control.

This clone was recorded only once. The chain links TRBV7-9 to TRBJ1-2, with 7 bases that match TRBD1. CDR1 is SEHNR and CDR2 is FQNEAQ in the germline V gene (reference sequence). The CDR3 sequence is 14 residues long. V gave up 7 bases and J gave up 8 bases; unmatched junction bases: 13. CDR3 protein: CASTPRTGRQGYTF. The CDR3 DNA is TGTGCCAGCACCCCTCGGACAGGACGTCAAGGCTACACCTTC. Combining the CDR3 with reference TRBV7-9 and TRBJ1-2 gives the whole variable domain DTGVSQNPRHKITKRGQNVTFRCDPISEHNRLYWYRQTLGQGPEFLTYFQNEAQLEKSRLLSDRFSAERPKGSFSTLEIQRTEQGDSAMYLCASTPRTGRQGYTFGSGTRLTVV.

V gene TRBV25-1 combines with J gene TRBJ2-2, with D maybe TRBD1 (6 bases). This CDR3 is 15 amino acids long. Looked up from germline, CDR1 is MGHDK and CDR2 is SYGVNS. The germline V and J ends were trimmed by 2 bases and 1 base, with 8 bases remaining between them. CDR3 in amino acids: CASSERGWNTGELFF. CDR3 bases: TGTGCCAGCAGTGAAAGGGGGTGGAACACCGGGGAGCTGTTTTTT. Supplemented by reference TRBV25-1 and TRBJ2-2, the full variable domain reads EADIYQTPRYLVIGTGKKITLECSQTMGHDKMYWYQQDPGMELHLIHYSYGVNSTEKGDLSSESTVSRIRTEHFPLTLESARPSHTSQYLCASSERGWNTGELFFGEGSRLTVL.

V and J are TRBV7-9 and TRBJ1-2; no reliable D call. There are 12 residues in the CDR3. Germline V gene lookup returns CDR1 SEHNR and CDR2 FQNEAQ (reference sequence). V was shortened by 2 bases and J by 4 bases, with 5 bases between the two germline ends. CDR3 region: CASSLPGYGYTF. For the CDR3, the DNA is TGTGCCAGCAGCTTACCGGGCTATGGCTACACCTTC.

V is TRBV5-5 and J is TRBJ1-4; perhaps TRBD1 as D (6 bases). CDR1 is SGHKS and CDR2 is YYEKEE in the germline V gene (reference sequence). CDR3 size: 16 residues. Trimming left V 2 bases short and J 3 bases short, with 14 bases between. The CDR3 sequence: CASSFLLRGANEKLFF. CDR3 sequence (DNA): TGTGCCAGCAGCTTTCTGCTCAGGGGAGCTAATGAAAAACTGTTTTTT.

CDR3 in amino acids: CASSEENLETQYF. CDR3 nucleotides: TGTGCCAGCAGTGAAGAAAACCTGGAGACCCAGTACTTC. V is TRBV2 and J is TRBJ2-5; D is unclear. V shed 1 base and J shed 5 bases, with 8 bases lying between them. The CDR3 runs 13 residues. In germline, CDR1 is SNHLY, CDR2 FYNNEI.

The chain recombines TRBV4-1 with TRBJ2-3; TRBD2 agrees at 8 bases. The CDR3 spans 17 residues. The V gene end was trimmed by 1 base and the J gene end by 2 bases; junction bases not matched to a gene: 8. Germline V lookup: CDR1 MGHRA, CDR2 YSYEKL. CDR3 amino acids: CASSQGRWTSLTDTQYF. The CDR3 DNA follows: TGCGCCAGCAGCCAAGGAAGGTGGACTAGCCTCACAGATACGCAGTATTTT.

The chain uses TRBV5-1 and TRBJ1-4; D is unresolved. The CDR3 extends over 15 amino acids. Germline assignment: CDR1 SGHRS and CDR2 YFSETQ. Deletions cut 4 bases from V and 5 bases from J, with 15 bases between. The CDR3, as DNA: TGCGCCAGCAGCCCTTCGGGTATCGGAAATGAAAAACTGTTTTTT. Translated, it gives CASSPSGIGNEKLFF.

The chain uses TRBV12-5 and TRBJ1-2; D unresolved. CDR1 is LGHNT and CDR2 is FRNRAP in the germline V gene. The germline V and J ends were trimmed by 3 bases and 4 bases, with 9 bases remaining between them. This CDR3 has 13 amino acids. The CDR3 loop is CASGLGGTYGYTF. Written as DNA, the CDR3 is TGTGCTAGTGGTTTAGGTGGAACCTATGGCTACACCTTC.

In DNA form, the CDR3 reads TGTGCCAGCAGCGAGGCGGGTTTTGGCAATCAGCCCCAGCATTTT. Protein product: CASSEAGFGNQPQHF. The V call is TRBV2, the J call TRBJ1-5, with D uncertain. Between the trimmed V and J ends, which lost 6 bases and 2 bases, there was a span of 14 bases. The CDR3 extends over 15 amino acids. Germline V gene sequence: CDR1 SNHLY, CDR2 FYNNEI. The whole variable domain, remainder taken from reference TRBV2 and TRBJ1-5, is EPEVTQTPSHQVTQMGQEVILRCVPISNHLYFYWYRQILGQKVEFLVSFYNNEISEKSEIFDDQFSVERPDGSNFTLKIRSTKLEDSAMYFCASSEAGFGNQPQHFGDGTRLSIL.

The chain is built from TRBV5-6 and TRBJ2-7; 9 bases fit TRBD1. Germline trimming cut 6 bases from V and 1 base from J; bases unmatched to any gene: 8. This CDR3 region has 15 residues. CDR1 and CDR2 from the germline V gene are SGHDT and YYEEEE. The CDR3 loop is CASTRVDRGSYEQYF. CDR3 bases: TGTGCCAGCACGCGGGTCGACAGGGGGTCCTACGAGCAGTACTTC.

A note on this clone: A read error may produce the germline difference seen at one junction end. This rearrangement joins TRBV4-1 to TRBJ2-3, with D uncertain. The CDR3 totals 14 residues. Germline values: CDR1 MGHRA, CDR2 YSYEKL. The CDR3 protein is CACSQILGQDTQYF. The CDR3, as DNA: TGCGCCTGCAGCCAAATTCTGGGTCAAGATACGCAGTATTTT.

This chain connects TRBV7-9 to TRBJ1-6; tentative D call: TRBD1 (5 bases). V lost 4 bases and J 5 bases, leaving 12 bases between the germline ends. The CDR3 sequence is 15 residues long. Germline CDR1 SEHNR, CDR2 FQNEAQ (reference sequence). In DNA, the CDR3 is TGTGCCAGCAGCTGGGGGACGGTAGATAATTCACCCCTCCACTTT. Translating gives CASSWGTVDNSPLHF.

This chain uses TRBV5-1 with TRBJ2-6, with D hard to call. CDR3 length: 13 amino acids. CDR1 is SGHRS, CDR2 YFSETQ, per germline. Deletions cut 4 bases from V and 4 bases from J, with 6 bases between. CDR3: CASSDLGANVLTF. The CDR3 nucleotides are TGCGCCAGCAGCGATTTAGGGGCCAACGTCCTGACTTTC.

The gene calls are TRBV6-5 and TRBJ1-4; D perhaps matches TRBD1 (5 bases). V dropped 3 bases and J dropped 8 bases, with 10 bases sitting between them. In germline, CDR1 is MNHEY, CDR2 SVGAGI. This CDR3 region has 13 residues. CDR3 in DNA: TGTGCCAGCAGTTATGCGCAGGGCGAAAAACTGTTTTTT. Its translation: CASSYAQGEKLFF.

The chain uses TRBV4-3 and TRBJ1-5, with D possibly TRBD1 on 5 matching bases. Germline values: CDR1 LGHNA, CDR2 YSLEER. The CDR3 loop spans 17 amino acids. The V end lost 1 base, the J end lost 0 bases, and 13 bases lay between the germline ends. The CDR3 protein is CASSQGLKGVSNQPQHF. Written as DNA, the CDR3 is TGCGCCAGCAGCCAAGGGTTGAAAGGGGTTAGCAATCAGCCCCAGCATTTT.

The CDR3 coding sequence is TGTGCCAGCAGCCCTTCGGACAGGGGGCTTCCAATTTATGAGCAGTTCTTC. Encoded protein: CASSPSDRGLPIYEQFF. The V call is TRBV7-8, the J call TRBJ2-1, with 11 bases identical to TRBD1. The CDR3 sequence is 17 residues long. Trimming took 5 bases from V and 8 from J; bases not matched to a gene: 14. Germline lookup yields CDR1 SGHVS and CDR2 FQNEAQ.

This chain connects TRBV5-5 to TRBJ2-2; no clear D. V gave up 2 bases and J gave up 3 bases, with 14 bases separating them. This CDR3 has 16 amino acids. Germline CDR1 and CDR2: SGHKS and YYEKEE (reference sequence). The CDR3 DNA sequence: TGTGCCAGCAGCTTTCGGTTCGGGCAGGACACCGGGGAGCTGTTTTTT. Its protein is CASSFRFGQDTGELFF.

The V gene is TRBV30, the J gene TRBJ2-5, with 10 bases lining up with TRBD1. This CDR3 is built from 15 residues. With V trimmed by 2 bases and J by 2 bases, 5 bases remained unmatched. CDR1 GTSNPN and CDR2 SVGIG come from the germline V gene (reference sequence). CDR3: CAWSTGQGGQETQYF. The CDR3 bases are TGTGCCTGGAGTACCGGACAGGGGGGGCAAGAGACCCAGTACTTC.

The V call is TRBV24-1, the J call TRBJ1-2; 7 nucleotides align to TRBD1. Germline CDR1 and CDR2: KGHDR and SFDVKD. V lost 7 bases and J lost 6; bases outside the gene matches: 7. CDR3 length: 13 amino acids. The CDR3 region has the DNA TGTGCCACCAGCCAAGGGACAGTTGATGGCTACACCTTC. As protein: CATSQGTVDGYTF.